A single T cell receptor beta chain is shown here with its context. This clonotype was counted only a few times. The antigen it recognizes is unknown. Base-call qualities are not available, and no considerably larger clone is one nucleotide away. From the cysteine through the phenylalanine, the CDR3 covers 13 amino acids. Only CDR3 DNA remains: 39 bases, in frame from the first base. V is cut by 6 bases and J by 6 bases, and the space between the germline ends is 12 bases. For CDR1 and CDR2, the germline V gene (reference sequence) lists DFQATT and SNEGSKA. Libraries were prepared through RT-PCR. Instrument used: Illumina HiSeq 2500. TCRdb passed the public sequencing reads through fastp at Q25 and MiXCR, retaining productive beta sequences. Each entry merges the rows of one CDR3 protein and shows their most common DNA and genes. For this sample the table gives about 830,000 distinct CDR3 sequences, of which roughly 20% were detected only once. The top ten clones comprise approximately 11% of the sample.

The entry originates in a study of response to subunit inactivated influenza vaccine (dated by TCRdb to 2016 to 2019). Background on the whole study: To follow how T cells responded to a trivalent subunit inactivated influenza vaccine, the researchers relied on deep quantitative profiling of the T cell receptor repertoire.

Broad study findings and their caveats: According to the authors, only a limited number of new T cells may be recruited by each seasonal influenza vaccination.

This receptor chain uses TRBV20-1 and TRBJ1-6; the D segment could be TRBD1, given 5 matching bases. The sample here was PBMCs from blood, taken more than 4 days after vaccination. The receptor was derived from a man aged 45-65 years who received an inactivated influenza vaccine. Donor details come from another sample of the same person, matched by shared clones. The CDR3 sequence is CSATRGGNSPLHF. The sequenced DNA is TGCAGTGCGACAAGGGGAGGTAATTCACCCCTCCACTTT.